The rows below give T cell receptor beta chains drawn from one sample of a study of OX40 agonist ivuxolimab in advanced cancers. Assay used: immunoSEQ multiplex PCR; TCRdb lists only in-frame clones, some missing. The data show about 69,000 clones, with about 90% seen just once and about 15% held by the top ten. The sample was CD4+ or CD8+ T cells sorted from blood, taken in a trial of the OX40 agonist ivuxolimab. The receptors derive from an adult with an advanced solid tumor such as melanoma, head and neck, liver or kidney cancer. CDR3s include the opening cysteine and the closing phenylalanine or tryptophan. D genes are given only for firm matches. Clone size is not always given. Where it is, it says once, few, many or a class for expanded clones.

d_gene: TRBD2
j_gene: TRBJ2-5
v_gene: TRBV15
abundance: .
CDR3aa: CATSRVMGGAETQYF
CDR3nt: TGTGCCACCAGCAGAGTGATGGGAGGGGCAGAGACCCAGTACTTC

d_gene: .
j_gene: TRBJ1-4
v_gene: TRBV28
abundance: once
CDR3aa: CASKGQWNEKLFF
CDR3nt: TGTGCCAGCAAAGGACAGTGGAATGAAAAACTGTTTTTT

d_gene: .
j_gene: TRBJ2-1
v_gene: TRBV5-5
abundance: .
CDR3aa: CASSLPGVVYNEQFF
CDR3nt: TGTGCCAGCAGCTTGCCAGGGGTTGTCTACAATGAGCAGTTCTTC

d_gene: .
j_gene: TRBJ2-5
v_gene: TRBV5-8
abundance: .
CDR3aa: CASSLGNRDTKETQYF
CDR3nt: TGTGCCAGCAGCTTGGGTAACCGGGACACGAAAGAGACCCAGTACTTC

d_gene: .
j_gene: TRBJ2-3
v_gene: TRBV15
abundance: .
CDR3aa: CATSRDRAGPTDTQYF
CDR3nt: TGTGCCACCAGCAGAGATCGGGCGGGACCCACAGATACGCAGTATTTT

d_gene: TRBD2
j_gene: TRBJ2-2
v_gene: TRBV28
abundance: .
CDR3aa: CASSPVRGLAANTGELFF
CDR3nt: TGTGCCAGCAGTCCCGTGAGGGGACTAGCGGCGAACACCGGGGAGCTGTTTTTT

d_gene: TRBD2
j_gene: TRBJ2-5
v_gene: TRBV28
abundance: .
CDR3aa: CASSNGWGGETQYF
CDR3nt: TGTGCCAGCAGTAACGGGTGGGGGGGAGAGACCCAGTACTTC

d_gene: .
j_gene: TRBJ2-7
v_gene: TRBV28
abundance: .
CDR3aa: CASSPLYEQYF
CDR3nt: TGTGCCAGCAGTCCGCTCTACGAGCAGTACTTC

d_gene: .
j_gene: TRBJ2-7
v_gene: TRBV7-9
abundance: .
CDR3aa: CASSLISYEQYF
CDR3nt: TGTGCCAGCAGCCTGATTTCCTACGAGCAGTACTTC

d_gene: .
j_gene: TRBJ2-5
v_gene: TRBV5-6
abundance: .
CDR3aa: CASSLGVSPETQYF
CDR3nt: TGTGCCAGCAGCTTGGGGGTCAGCCCGGAGACCCAGTACTTC

d_gene: TRBD1
j_gene: TRBJ1-1
v_gene: TRBV7-9
abundance: .
CDR3aa: CASSPSRGTEAFF
CDR3nt: TGTGCCAGCAGTCCCAGCAGGGGGACTGAAGCTTTCTTT

d_gene: TRBD1
j_gene: TRBJ2-1
v_gene: TRBV7-8
abundance: .
CDR3aa: CASSPGTGAYNEQFF
CDR3nt: TGTGCCAGCAGCCCCGGGACAGGGGCCTACAATGAGCAGTTCTTC

d_gene: .
j_gene: TRBJ1-4
v_gene: TRBV4-1
abundance: .
CDR3aa: CASSQGLNNEKLFF
CDR3nt: TGCGCCAGCAGCCAGGGACTGAATAATGAAAAACTGTTTTTT

d_gene: TRBD2
j_gene: TRBJ2-1
v_gene: TRBV7-8
abundance: .
CDR3aa: CASSLAGLAGGEYNEQFF
CDR3nt: TGTGCCAGCAGCTTAGCGGGACTAGCGGGAGGGGAATACAATGAGCAGTTCTTC

d_gene: .
j_gene: TRBJ1-5
v_gene: TRBV27
abundance: .
CDR3aa: CASSLFGSDNQPQHF
CDR3nt: TGTGCCAGCAGTTTATTTGGAAGTGACAATCAGCCCCAGCATTTT

d_gene: .
j_gene: TRBJ2-3
v_gene: TRBV27
abundance: .
CDR3aa: CASSSRGSGSTDTQYF
CDR3nt: TGTGCCAGCAGTTCTCGGGGCAGCGGGAGCACAGATACGCAGTATTTT

d_gene: .
j_gene: TRBJ1-2
v_gene: TRBV21-1
abundance: .
CDR3aa: CASSGPEVSNYGYTF
CDR3nt: TGTGCCAGCAGCGGACCTGAGGTTTCTAACTATGGCTACACCTTC

d_gene: .
j_gene: TRBJ1-5
v_gene: TRBV28
abundance: .
CDR3aa: CASMGGYQPQHF
CDR3nt: TGTGCCAGCATGGGGGGTTATCAGCCCCAGCATTTT

d_gene: .
j_gene: TRBJ2-4
v_gene: TRBV11-2
abundance: .
CDR3aa: CASSSRQMNYGIQYF
CDR3nt: TGTGCCAGCAGCAGCAGACAGATGAATTATGGCATTCAGTACTTC

d_gene: TRBD2
j_gene: TRBJ2-7
v_gene: TRBV10-3
abundance: many
CDR3aa: CAISESETSGRPGEQYF
CDR3nt: TGTGCCATCAGTGAGTCGGAGACTAGCGGGAGACCGGGAGAGCAGTACTTC

d_gene: TRBD1
j_gene: TRBJ1-5
v_gene: TRBV28
abundance: .
CDR3aa: CASSLRLPQGDGNQPQHF
CDR3nt: TGTGCCAGCAGTTTGCGCCTCCCCCAGGGGGACGGAAATCAGCCCCAGCATTTT

d_gene: .
j_gene: TRBJ1-1
v_gene: TRBV4-1
abundance: .
CDR3aa: CASSQDGAGRTEAFF
CDR3nt: TGCGCCAGCAGCCAAGATGGGGCAGGGAGGACTGAAGCTTTCTTT